This T cell receptor beta chain was profiled in a study of blood T cell repertoires in COVID-19. Study as a whole: Material from acute and convalescent COVID-19 was sourced from the United States, Italy and Spain. Sample material is recorded as cDNA or gDNA derived from T cells, B-cell-depleted T cells, or PBMCs.

Authors' data handling: Amplification of reference gene primers provided the estimated nucleated cell counts. Libraries were prepared by immunoSEQ multiplex PCR; TCRdb keeps only in-frame clonotypes and omits some of them. That table furnishes V, J and clone size, whereas the DNA furnished D and trimming. The sample shows about 140,000 clones, about 90% of them seen only once. V gave up 4 bases and J gave up 6 bases, with 9 bases separating them. The germline V gene has CDR1 LGHDT and CDR2 YNNKEL (reference sequence). The CDR3 runs 13 residues. The sample was peripheral blood. This receptor was identified in a man between 60 and 75 years old with active or convalescent COVID-19. The chain carries TRBV3-1 (or the pseudogene TRBV3-2) and TRBJ2-2; perhaps TRBD2 as D (5 bases). The CDR3 loop reads CASSRTRSGELFF. The DNA for the CDR3 is TGTGCCAGCAGCCGTACTAGATCCGGGGAGCTGTTTTTT.